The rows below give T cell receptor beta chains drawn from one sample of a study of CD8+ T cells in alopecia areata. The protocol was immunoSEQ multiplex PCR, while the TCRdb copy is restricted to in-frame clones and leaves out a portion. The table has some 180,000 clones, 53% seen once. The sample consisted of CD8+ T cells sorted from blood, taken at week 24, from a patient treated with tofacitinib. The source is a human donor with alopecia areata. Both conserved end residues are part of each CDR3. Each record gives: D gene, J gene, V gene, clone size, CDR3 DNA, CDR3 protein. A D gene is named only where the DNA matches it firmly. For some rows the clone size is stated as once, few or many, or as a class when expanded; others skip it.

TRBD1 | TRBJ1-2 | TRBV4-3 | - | TGCGCCAGCAGCCAAGATCGGGACAGCCGCAATGGCTACACCTTC | CASSQDRDSRNGYTF
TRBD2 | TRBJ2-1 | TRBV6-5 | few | TGTGCCAGCAGCCCCGGGACTAGCTATGAGCAGTTCTTC | CASSPGTSYEQFF
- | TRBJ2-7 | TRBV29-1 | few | TGCAGCGTTGGGGACCCAGTGGGGTACGAGCAGTACTTC | CSVGDPVGYEQYF
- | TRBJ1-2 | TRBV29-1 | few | TGCAGCGTTTTCCTGTCTGGTGGCTACACCTTC | CSVFLSGGYTF
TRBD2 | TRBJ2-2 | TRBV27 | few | TGTGCCAGCAGTCTAGCGGGGGGGGGCGCCGGGGAGCTGTTTTTT | CASSLAGGGAGELFF
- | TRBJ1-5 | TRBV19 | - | TGTGCCAGTTGTAGCGGGGGAGTTCAGCCCCAGCATTTT | CASCSGGVQPQHF
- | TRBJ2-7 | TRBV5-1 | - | TGCGCCAGCAGCTTTGAGGGCCTTTCCTACGAGCAGTACTTC | CASSFEGLSYEQYF
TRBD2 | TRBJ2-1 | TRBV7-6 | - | TGTGCCAGCACCCTAAGGGCGGGGGGCCGCGATGAGCAGTTCTTC | CASTLRAGGRDEQFF
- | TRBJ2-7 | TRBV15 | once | TGTGCCACCAGCAGAGATGCCAGGGAGCAGTACTTC | CATSRDAREQYF
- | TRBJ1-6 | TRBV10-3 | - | TGTGCCATCAGTGACCCTGGGTCCTCTTCCTATAATTCACCCCTCCACTTT | CAISDPGSSSYNSPLHF
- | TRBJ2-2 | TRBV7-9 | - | TGTGCCAGCAGGGGCGGGGACGTTGATACCGGGGAGCTGTTTTTT | CASRGGDVDTGELFF
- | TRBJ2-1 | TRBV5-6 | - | TGTGCCAGCAGCTACGATCTGTACAATGAGCAGTTCTTC | CASSYDLYNEQFF
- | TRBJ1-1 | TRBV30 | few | TGTGCCTGGAGTGTACAGGGGAACACTGAAGCTTTCTTT | CAWSVQGNTEAFF
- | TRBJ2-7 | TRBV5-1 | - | TGCGCCAGCAGCTTGAGTGCCGACGAGCAGTACTTC | CASSLSADEQYF
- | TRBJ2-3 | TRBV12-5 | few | TGTGCTAGTGGTTTGACGTACAGGGATACGCAGTATTTT | CASGLTYRDTQYF
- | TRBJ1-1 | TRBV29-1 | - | TGCAGCGTTGAACAGCGTGAAGCTTTCTTT | CSVEQREAFF
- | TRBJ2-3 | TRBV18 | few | TGTGCCAGCTCAACGACTAGCACAGATACGCAGTATTTT | CASSTTSTDTQYF
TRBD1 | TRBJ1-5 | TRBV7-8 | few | TGTGCCAGCAGCTTAGTCGGGACAGGGGCCATCAATCAGCCCCAGCATTTT | CASSLVGTGAINQPQHF
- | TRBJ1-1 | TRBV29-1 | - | TGCAGCGCCTCCAGGAACACTGAAGCTTTCTTT | CSASRNTEAFF
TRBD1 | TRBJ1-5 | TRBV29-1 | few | TGCAGCGTTGCCGGGACAGGGGGGGATAGCAATCAGCCCCAGCATTTT | CSVAGTGGDSNQPQHF
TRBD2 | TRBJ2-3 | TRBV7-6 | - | TGTGCCAGCAGCCCGAGCGGGGCTATCACAGATACGCAGTATTTT | CASSPSGAITDTQYF
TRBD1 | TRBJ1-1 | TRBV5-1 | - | TGCGCCAGCCATACACAGGGGATGAACACTGAAGCTTTCTTT | CASHTQGMNTEAFF